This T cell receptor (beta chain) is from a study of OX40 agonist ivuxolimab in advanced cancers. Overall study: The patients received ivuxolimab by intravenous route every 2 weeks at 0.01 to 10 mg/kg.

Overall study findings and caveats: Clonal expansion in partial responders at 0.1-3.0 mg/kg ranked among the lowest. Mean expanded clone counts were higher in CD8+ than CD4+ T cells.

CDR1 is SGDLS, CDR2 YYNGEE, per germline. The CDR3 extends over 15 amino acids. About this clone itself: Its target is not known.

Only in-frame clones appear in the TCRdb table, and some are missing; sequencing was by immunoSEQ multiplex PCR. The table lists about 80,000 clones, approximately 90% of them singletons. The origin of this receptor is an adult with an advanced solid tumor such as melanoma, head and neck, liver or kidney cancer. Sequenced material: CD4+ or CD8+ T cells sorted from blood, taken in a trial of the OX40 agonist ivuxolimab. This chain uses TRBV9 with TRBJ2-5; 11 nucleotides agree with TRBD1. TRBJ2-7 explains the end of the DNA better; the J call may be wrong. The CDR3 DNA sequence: TGTGCCAGCAGCGTAGCCGGGACAGGGGGCTACGAGCAGTACTTC. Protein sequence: CASSVAGTGGYEQYF.